The 27 T cell receptor beta chains below were found in one sample sequenced in a study of regulatory T cells in long-lasting Graves disease. Time point of the sample: newly diagnosed GD, antithyroid drugs for less than 3 months. Isolated PBMC RNA provided the starting material for the TCR library. Assembly of TCR beta libraries relied on iRepertoire HTBI primers together with Arm-PCR of CDR3 regions. MiXCR was run by TCRdb on the multiplex PCR reads, yielding one entry per CDR3 protein. The sample lists hundreds of thousands of distinct CDR3 sequences, 15% to 20% occurring once. These sequences were also reported in another study, on T cells in Graves' hyperthyroidism and ophthalmopathy.

The starting material was peripheral blood mononuclear cells (PBMCs), obtained at new diagnosis, from a patient treated with antithyroid drugs. The receptor set was obtained from a woman aged 35 to 60 with Graves disease.

The table lists this clonotype with many counts. This chain connects TRBV7-9 to TRBJ2-7; weak D call: TRBD2 (6 bases). The length of the CDR3 is 11 residues. Germline assignment: CDR1 SEHNR and CDR2 FQNEAQ (reference sequence). Trimming pared 4 bases from V and 6 bases from J, leaving 7 bases between. CDR3 in amino acids: CASSYGGEQYF. For the CDR3, the DNA is TGTGCCAGCAGCTACGGGGGCGAGCAGTACTTC.

This clonotype was counted many times. The rearrangement uses TRBV5-1 and TRBJ2-7; D not resolved. The V end was cut by 0 bases, the J end by 3 bases, with 10 bases between. This CDR3 region has 14 residues. Germline lookup yields CDR1 SGHRS and CDR2 YFSETQ. The CDR3 DNA follows: TGCGCCAGCAGCTTGGGGCAGGAGCACTACGAGCAGTACTTC. It is translated as CASSLGQEHYEQYF.

This clonotype has a count of ten or more. The rearrangement joins TRBV20-1 to TRBJ2-1; 7 bases are shared with TRBD2. The CDR3 is 16 amino acids. J gave up 4 bases and V 1 base, and 10 bases lay outside the gene matches. From germline, CDR1 is DFQATT and CDR2 SNEGSKA (reference sequence). The CDR3 DNA reads as TGCAGTGCTAGAGTGGAGCGGGGATCTCTATACAATGAGCAGTTCTTC. It translates to CSARVERGSLYNEQFF.

This clonotype was observed many times. V gene TRBV11-2 combines with J gene TRBJ2-1; TRBD2 matches 9 bases. V lost 0 bases, J lost 4 bases, and 4 bases stayed unmatched. This CDR3 comprises 16 residues. The germline gives CDR1 SGHAT, CDR2 FQNNGV. CDR3 sequence (DNA): TGTGCCAGCAGCTTAGAGGCTAGCGGGGTTTACAATGAGCAGTTCTTC. Translating gives CASSLEASGVYNEQFF.

V and J are TRBV20-1 and TRBJ1-2, with 8 bases fitting TRBD1. CDR1 is DFQATT and CDR2 is SNEGSKA in the germline V gene (reference sequence). The CDR3 is 13 residues long. Trimming took 5 bases from V and 4 from J; bases not matched to a gene: 6. The CDR3, as DNA: TGCAGTGCTTCGGACAGGGCGGCCTATGGCTACACCTTC. As protein: CSASDRAAYGYTF.

The chain uses TRBV4-1 and TRBJ2-4; 8 bases line up with TRBD2. Germline CDR1 is MGHRA and CDR2 is YSYEKL. The CDR3 is made up of 15 amino acids. The V gene end was trimmed by 4 bases and the J gene end by 4 bases; junction bases not matched to a gene: 6. In DNA form, the CDR3 reads TGCGCCAGCAGCCCTACCCGCGGGGGGAAAAACATTCAGTACTTC. Residues: CASSPTRGGKNIQYF.

The chain has TRBV5-8 and TRBJ2-2, with TRBD2 identical over 7 bases. Germline loops: CDR1 SGHTS, CDR2 YDEGEE. V was pared by 2 bases and J by 0 bases, with 4 bases of the junction left unmatched. This CDR3 is built from 16 residues. The CDR3 DNA reads TGTGCCAGCAGCTTCCGTGGGGGGGCGAACACCGGGGAGCTGTTTTTT. As protein: CASSFRGGANTGELFF.

This clonotype was seen repeatedly, ten times or more. The chain carries TRBV27 and TRBJ2-7, with D perhaps TRBD1 (6 bases). V gave up 5 bases and J gave up 2 bases, with 13 bases separating them. CDR1 is MNHEY and CDR2 is SMNVEV in the germline V gene (reference sequence). The CDR3 totals 14 residues. The CDR3 reads CASSPTGQTYEQYF. Written as DNA, the CDR3 is TGTGCCAGCAGTCCCACAGGACAGACCTACGAGCAGTACTTC.

V gene TRBV20-1 combines with J gene TRBJ2-3; D gene ambiguous. V was shortened by 1 base and J by 5 bases, with 10 bases between the two germline ends. The length of the CDR3 is 13 residues. From germline, CDR1 is DFQATT and CDR2 SNEGSKA (reference sequence). The CDR3 loop reads CSARVVEKDTQYF. The CDR3 DNA reads TGCAGTGCTAGAGTTGTGGAGAAAGATACGCAGTATTTT.

This chain joins TRBV30 and TRBJ2-5; TRBD1 matches 8 bases. V was pared by 2 bases and J by 5 bases, with 10 bases of the junction left unmatched. The CDR3 covers 15 residues. Germline V lookup: CDR1 GTSNPN, CDR2 SVGIG (reference sequence). CDR3 loop: CAWSTGQGQGETQYF. CDR3 nucleotide sequence: TGTGCCTGGAGTACCGGACAGGGCCAGGGGGAGACCCAGTACTTC.

The V call is TRBV5-5, the J call TRBJ1-2, with D possibly TRBD1 on 5 matching bases. The CDR3 spans 14 residues. The V gene lost 4 bases and the J gene lost 3 bases, with 13 bases spanning the gap. The germline V gene encodes CDR1 SGHKS and CDR2 YYEKEE (reference sequence). CDR3 in amino acids: CASSRQLSHYGYTF. CDR3 in DNA: TGTGCCAGCAGCCGACAGCTATCCCACTATGGCTACACCTTC. Supplemented by reference TRBV5-5 and TRBJ1-2, the full variable domain reads DAGVTQSPTHLIKTRGQQVTLRCSPISGHKSVSWYQQVLGQGPQFIFQYYEKEERGRGNFPDRFSARQFPNYSSELNVNALLLGDSALYLCASSRQLSHYGYTFGSGTRLTVV.

Points on this clonotype: Since a much larger clone is just one base distant, this may be a read error. This chain links TRBV12-3 or TRBV12-4 with TRBJ2-7; D might be TRBD1 (6 bases). The CDR3 has 13 residues. In DNA form, the CDR3 reads TGTGCCAGCAGTTTTACAGGGACCTACGAGCGGTACTTC. Translation: CASSFTGTYERYF.

With regard to this clonotype: An end of the junction differs from the germline gene, which may be a read error. CDR3 DNA: TGCGCCAGCAGCGACCGGACTAGGGGGTTCAAGGATGAGCAGTTCTTC. This translates into CASSDRTRGFKDEQFF. The V gene is TRBV7-2, the J gene TRBJ2-1, with D perhaps TRBD2 (7 bases). In germline, CDR1 is SGHTA, CDR2 FQGNSA. The CDR3 runs to 16 residues. The entire variable domain, with the rest obtained from reference TRBV7-2 and TRBJ2-1, is as follows: GAGVSQSPSNKVTEKGKDVELRCDPISGHTALYWYRQSLGQGLEFLIYFQGNSAPDKSGLPSDRFSAERTGGSVSTLTIQRTQQEDSAVYLCASSDRTRGFKDEQFFGPGTRLTVL.

About this clonotype itself: A single base separates this from a much larger clone, so it may be a read error. The CDR3 DNA follows: TGTGCCAGCAGGGACCCAGGGGGGCAGTACTTC. It encodes CASRDPGGQYF. J is TRBJ2-7 and V is TRBV2; 7 nucleotides agree with TRBD1. Germline trimming cut 6 bases from V and 9 bases from J; bases unmatched to any gene: 5. This CDR3 is 11 amino acids long. CDR1 SNHLY and CDR2 FYNNEI come from the germline V gene.

The rearrangement links TRBV12-3 or TRBV12-4 to TRBJ2-1; no clear D gene. The CDR3 loop spans 11 amino acids. The V gene lost 1 base and the J gene lost 8 bases, with 3 bases spanning the gap. The DNA of the CDR3 is TGTGCCAGCAGTTTAGTGCATGAGCAGTTCTTC. Protein product: CASSLVHEQFF.

The sample holds many counts of this clonotype. The chain has TRBV3-1 and TRBJ1-2; D unclear. CDR3 length: 12 amino acids. V was shortened by 1 base and J by 8 bases, with 8 bases between the two germline ends. CDR1 and CDR2 (germline): LGHDT, YNNKEL (reference sequence). DNA for the CDR3: TGTGCCAGCAGCCAAGCCTTTCGCGGCTACACCTTC. It translates to CASSQAFRGYTF.

There are many counts of this clonotype. The CDR3 spells CASSLSKANTEAFF. The CDR3 DNA reads TGTGCCAGCAGCTTATCGAAAGCCAACACTGAAGCTTTCTTT. The chain joins TRBV11-2 to TRBJ1-1; D unclear. V was cut by 2 bases and J by 2 bases, with 9 bases left in between. CDR3 size: 14 residues. Germline CDR1 reads SGHAT; CDR2 reads FQNNGV.

The V and J genes are TRBV20-1 and TRBJ2-1; tentatively, D is TRBD2 (5 bases). V was shortened by 3 bases and J by 3 bases, with 18 bases between the two germline ends. Germline V gene sequence: CDR1 DFQATT, CDR2 SNEGSKA (reference sequence). There are 16 residues in the CDR3. This CDR3 reads CSASGKGMRDYNEQFF. The DNA of the CDR3 is TGCAGTGCTAGTGGAAAAGGCATGAGGGACTACAATGAGCAGTTCTTC.

This clonotype was counted at least ten times. This chain links TRBV13 with TRBJ2-7; TRBD1 matches at 8 bases. V trimming: 0 bases; J trimming: 5 bases; junction bases outside the gene matches: 6. The CDR3 consists of 15 residues. Looked up from germline, CDR1 is PRHDT and CDR2 is FYEKMQ (reference sequence). CDR3 nucleotide sequence: TGTGCCAGCAGCTTAGGCAGGACAGGGTTTAACGAGCAGTACTTC. Protein sequence: CASSLGRTGFNEQYF. The full variable domain, in which reference TRBV13 and TRBJ2-7 provide the parts outside the CDR3, is AAGVIQSPRHLIKEKRETATLKCYPIPRHDTVYWYQQGPGQDPQFLISFYEKMQSDKGSIPDRFSAQQFSDYHSELNMSSLELGDSALYFCASSLGRTGFNEQYFGPGTRLTVT.

In this sample, this clonotype turned up a few times. The chain is built from TRBV25-1 and TRBJ1-1, with a possible D match to TRBD1 (6 bases). The CDR3 covers 17 residues. The germline V gene has CDR1 MGHDK and CDR2 SYGVNS. Between the trimmed V and J ends, which lost 4 bases and 5 bases, there was a span of 23 bases. The CDR3 region is CASSVGGGAERGTEAFF. The CDR3 DNA reads TGTGCCAGCAGTGTAGGGGGAGGGGCCGAACGAGGGACTGAAGCTTTCTTT.

The CDR3 reads CASSFVQIYEQYF. As DNA, the CDR3 is TGCGCCAGCAGCTTCGTACAGATCTACGAGCAGTACTTC. The J gene is TRBJ2-7, the V gene TRBV5-1, with D hard to call. This CDR3 is built from 13 residues. V dropped 2 bases and J dropped 3 bases, with 9 bases sitting between them. The V gene's germline CDR1 is SGHRS and CDR2 YFSETQ.

In DNA, the CDR3 is TGTGCCAGCAGCCAGAGCAGGGTGGCAGGGGCCACGACCCAGTACTTC. This sequence encodes CASSQSRVAGATTQYF. The V gene is TRBV14, the J gene TRBJ2-5, with a possible D match to TRBD1 (6 bases). The CDR3 has 16 amino acids. Trimming cost V 3 bases and J 7 bases, with 21 bases left between them. The V gene's germline CDR1 is SGHDN and CDR2 FVKESK.

The chain joins TRBV29-1 to TRBJ1-2; no clear D gene. The V gene lost 5 bases and the J gene lost 6 bases, with 7 bases spanning the gap. Germline V gene sequence: CDR1 SQVTM, CDR2 ANQGSEA. The CDR3 sequence is 10 residues long. The CDR3 nucleotides are TGCAGCGTTAGACAAGATGGCTACACCTTC. This sequence encodes CSVRQDGYTF.

The table lists this clonotype with many counts. V gene TRBV15 combines with J gene TRBJ2-7; no clear D. CDR1 and CDR2 from the germline V gene are LNHNV and YYDKDF (reference sequence). Trimming left V 1 base short and J 4 bases short, with 11 bases between. CDR3 size: 14 residues. The DNA for the CDR3 is TGTGCCACCAGCAGAGGACTGGATGGTTACGAGCAGTACTTC. The encoded protein is CATSRGLDGYEQYF.

The V and J genes are TRBV7-9 and TRBJ2-3, with D maybe TRBD1 (5 bases). Between the trimmed V and J ends, which lost 3 bases and 6 bases, there was a span of 25 bases. This CDR3 has 18 amino acids. The germline CDR1 and CDR2 sequences are SEHNR and FQNEAQ (reference sequence). The CDR3 DNA reads as TGTGCCAGCAGCTTCCTAACCCAGGGTCTAACGCCCGGCGATACGCAGTATTTT. Encoded protein: CASSFLTQGLTPGDTQYF. The whole variable domain, filled in from reference TRBV7-9 and TRBJ2-3, reads DTGVSQNPRHKITKRGQNVTFRCDPISEHNRLYWYRQTLGQGPEFLTYFQNEAQLEKSRLLSDRFSAERPKGSFSTLEIQRTEQGDSAMYLCASSFLTQGLTPGDTQYFGPGTRLTVL.

This chain links TRBV3-1 with TRBJ2-2; possibly TRBD1 for D (6 bases). This CDR3 region has 16 residues. Between the trimmed V and J ends, which lost 1 base and 1 base, there was a span of 10 bases. Germline V lookup: CDR1 LGHDT, CDR2 YNNKEL (reference sequence). CDR3 protein: CASSQGGTWNTGELFF. The CDR3 DNA sequence: TGTGCCAGCAGCCAAGGGGGGACATGGAACACCGGGGAGCTGTTTTTT.

Many counts were recorded for this clonotype. The chain links TRBV28 to TRBJ2-2, with D unresolved. The CDR3 runs to 12 residues. The germline CDR1 and CDR2 sequences are MDHEN and SYDVKM. The CDR3 DNA is TGTGGGGTCATGGGGAACACCGGGGAGCTGTTTTTT. The encoded protein is CGVMGNTGELFF.